This TCR beta chain was obtained from a study of blood T cell repertoires in COVID-19. How the authors handled the data: Scientists estimated how many nucleated cells there were by amplifying reference gene primers. Measured with immunoSEQ multiplex PCR; TCRdb has only the in-frame clones, and not every one. The V and J calls and clone size are taken from that table; D and trimming were inferred from the DNA. Found here are approximately 130,000 clones, about 77% of them singletons; the top ten hold approximately 25%. The germline V gene has CDR1 LNHDA and CDR2 SQIVND (reference sequence). The CDR3 is made up of 16 amino acids. J lost 0 bases, V lost 5 bases, and 6 bases had no gene match. By its share, this clone is medium-sized.

V gene TRBV19 combines with J gene TRBJ1-4, with 7 nucleotides matching TRBD1. The sequence was obtained from a human donor in a cohort sampled during active COVID-19. Sequencing was performed on peripheral blood. The CDR3 loop reads CASSPGTVATNEKLFF. CDR3 coding DNA: TGTGCCAGTAGTCCTGGGACAGTAGCAACTAATGAAAAACTGTTTTTT.